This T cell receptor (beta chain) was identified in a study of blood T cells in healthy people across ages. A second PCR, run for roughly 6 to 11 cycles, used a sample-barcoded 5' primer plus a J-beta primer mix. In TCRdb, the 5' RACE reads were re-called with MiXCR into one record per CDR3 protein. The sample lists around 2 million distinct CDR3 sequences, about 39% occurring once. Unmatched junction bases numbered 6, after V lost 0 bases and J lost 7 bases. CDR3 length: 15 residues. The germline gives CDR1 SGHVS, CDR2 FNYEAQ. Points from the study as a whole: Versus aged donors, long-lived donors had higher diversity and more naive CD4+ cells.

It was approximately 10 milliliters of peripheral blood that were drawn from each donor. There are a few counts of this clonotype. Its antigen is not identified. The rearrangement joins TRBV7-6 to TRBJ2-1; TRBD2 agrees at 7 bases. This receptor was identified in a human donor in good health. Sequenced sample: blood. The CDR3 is CASSLAGGSWNEQFF. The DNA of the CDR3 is TGTGCCAGCAGCTTAGCGGGGGGGTCGTGGAATGAGCAGTTCTTC.